The 3 T cell receptor beta chains presented below share a single source sample, sequenced in a study of blood T cell repertoires in COVID-19. Some clones are missing from TCRdb's copy, which holds only in-frame ones; the method was immunoSEQ multiplex PCR. The top ten hold 0.9% to 0.95% of the sample, which has about 210,000 clones, 85% seen once. Sequenced material: peripheral blood. These receptors were collected from a man aged 55 to 70 with COVID-19, enrolled during active disease.

J is TRBJ2-7 and V is TRBV28; 7 nucleotides align to TRBD1. Germline assignment: CDR1 MDHEN and CDR2 SYDVKM. V lost 2 bases to trimming and J lost 2 bases; unmatched junction nucleotides: 3. The CDR3 runs to 14 residues. This chain's CDR3 is CASSLGQAPYEQYF. The DNA of the CDR3 is TGTGCCAGCAGTTTAGGACAGGCCCCCTACGAGCAGTACTTC.

This rearrangement joins TRBV7-9 to TRBJ1-1; D remains ambiguous. CDR3 length: 12 residues. CDR1 is SEHNR and CDR2 is FQNEAQ in the germline V gene (reference sequence). V gave up 3 bases and J gave up 4 bases, with 6 bases separating them. The CDR3 loop reads CASSFEGTEAFF. Here the CDR3 DNA reads TGTGCCAGCAGCTTTGAGGGCACTGAAGCTTTCTTT.

This clone was picked up one time. The chain links TRBV7-8 to TRBJ1-5, with 7 positions matching TRBD1. Germline CDR1 reads SGHVS; CDR2 reads FQNEAQ. Germline trimming cut 7 bases from V and 3 bases from J; bases unmatched to any gene: 12. There are 16 residues in the CDR3. The CDR3 DNA reads as TGTGCCAGCACATCCTACGCACAGGGGAACAATCAGCCCCAGCATTTT. Amino acids: CASTSYAQGNNQPQHF.